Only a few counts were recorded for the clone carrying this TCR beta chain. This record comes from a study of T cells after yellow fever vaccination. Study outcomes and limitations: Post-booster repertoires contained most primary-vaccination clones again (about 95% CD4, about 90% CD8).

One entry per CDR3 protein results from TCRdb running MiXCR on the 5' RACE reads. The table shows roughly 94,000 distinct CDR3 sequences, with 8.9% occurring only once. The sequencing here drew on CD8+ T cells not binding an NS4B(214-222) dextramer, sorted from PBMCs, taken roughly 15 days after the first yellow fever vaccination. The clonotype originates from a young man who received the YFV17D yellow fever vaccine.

The CDR3 region is CASTPSSWQNQPQHF. The CDR3 bases are TGTGCCAGTACCCCATCCTCCTGGCAGAATCAGCCCCAGCATTTT. This chain joins TRBV19 and TRBJ1-5; no reliable D call. V lost 7 bases and J 4 bases, leaving 17 bases between the germline ends. The CDR3 contains 15 residues. Germline assignment: CDR1 LNHDA and CDR2 SQIVND (reference sequence).